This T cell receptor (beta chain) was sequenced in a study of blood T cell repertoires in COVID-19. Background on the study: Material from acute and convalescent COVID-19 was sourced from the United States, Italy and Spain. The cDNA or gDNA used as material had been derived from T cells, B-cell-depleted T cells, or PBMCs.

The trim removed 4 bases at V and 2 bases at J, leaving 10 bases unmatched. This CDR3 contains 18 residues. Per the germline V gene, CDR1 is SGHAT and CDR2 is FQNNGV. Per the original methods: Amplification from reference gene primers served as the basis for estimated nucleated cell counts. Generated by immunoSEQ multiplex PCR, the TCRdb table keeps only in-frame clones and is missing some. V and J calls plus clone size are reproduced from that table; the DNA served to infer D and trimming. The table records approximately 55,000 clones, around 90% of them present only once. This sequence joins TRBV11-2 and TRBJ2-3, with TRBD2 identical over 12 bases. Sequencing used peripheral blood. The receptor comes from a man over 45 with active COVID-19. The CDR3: CASSSFRGLAGTTDTQYF. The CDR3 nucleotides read TGTGCCAGCAGCTCCTTCCGCGGACTAGCGGGGACCACAGATACGCAGTATTTT.